This T cell receptor (beta chain) was captured by sequencing in a study of control samples from healthy donors and cancer patients (dated by TCRdb to about 2020). The germline V gene encodes CDR1 SGHTA and CDR2 FQGTGA. The CDR3 starts with the cysteine, ends with the phenylalanine, and has 11 residues. The retained sequence is limited to the CDR3, 33 bases, with the frame set at the first base. V is clipped by 7 bases and J by 9 bases, and the sequence between their germline boundaries is 12 bases long. Libraries were constructed by the immunoSEQ multiplex PCR assay. Imported from immuneACCESS, the table was reduced by TCRdb to in-frame sequences with V and J called. These copies leave out some clones; in studies compared against another copy, an unresolved V gene accounts for under half, and the cause of the remainder is not known. This sample has roughly 130,000 clones in its table, and roughly 84% of those were observed once. Of the sample, roughly 3.2% is held by the ten largest clones.

With regard to this clone: Its antigen remains unidentified. Qualities for individual bases were not recorded, and no much larger clone is one base off.

This TCR derives from a man aged 50 to 59 in good health. The V and J genes are TRBV7-3 and TRBJ2-5; there is no confident call for the D gene. Sequenced sample: blood. The CDR3 protein is CASIGPGAQYF. The bases read TGTGCCAGCATCGGACCTGGGGCCCAGTACTTC.